This passage covers 22 T cell receptor beta chains from one sample sequenced in a study of blood T cell repertoires in COVID-19. Assay: immunoSEQ multiplex PCR; the TCRdb copy retains only in-frame clones and omits some. The table has more than 250,000 clones, about 86% seen once. Input material: peripheral blood. All receptors come from a woman in her forties or fifties with acute or convalescent COVID-19.

V and J are TRBV28 and TRBJ1-4; 8 positions match TRBD1. Germline V lookup: CDR1 MDHEN, CDR2 SYDVKM. After removal of 4 bases from V and 6 bases from J, the junction contained 7 bases not matched to a gene. There are 15 residues in the CDR3. CDR3 loop: CASSSWKGQDEKLFF. The CDR3 nucleotides read TGTGCCAGCAGTTCCTGGAAGGGACAGGATGAAAAACTGTTTTTT.

This clone came up once. The gene calls are TRBV29-1 and TRBJ1-4; D call uncertain. Germline CDR1 SQVTM, CDR2 ANQGSEA. CDR3 length: 13 residues. V was cut by 7 bases and J by 12 bases, with 21 bases left in between. The CDR3 protein is CSALRDFNGELFF. Written as DNA, the CDR3 is TGCAGCGCCCTGAGGGATTTTAATGGGGAACTGTTTTTT.

The CDR3 spells CASSAFTGDYGYTF. For the CDR3, the DNA is TGTGCCAGCAGCGCCTTCACAGGGGATTATGGCTACACCTTC. This chain uses TRBV5-6 with TRBJ1-2, with TRBD1 identical over 7 bases. The CDR3 has 14 residues. The V and J ends lost 4 bases and 5 bases, in that order; junction bases with no gene match: 8. Germline CDR1 reads SGHDT; CDR2 reads YYEEEE.

About this clone itself: Given the absence of the conserved phenylalanine or tryptophan at the CDR3 end, a read error is likely. The limits of the CDR3 on the DNA are not certain, so only TCRdb's listed CDR3 is given. The chain joins TRBV28 to TRBJ1-2; the D call TRBD1 from the table was never checked on the DNA. The germline V gene has CDR1 MDHEN and CDR2 SYDVKM. Ends included, the CDR3 has 12 residues. This chain's CDR3 is CASSSDRGRDVL.

The chain uses TRBV24-1 and TRBJ1-5; TRBD1 is a possible D gene (6 bases). The CDR3 covers 15 residues. Germline lookup yields CDR1 KGHDR and CDR2 SFDVKD. Trimming cost V 6 bases and J 2 bases, with 13 bases left between them. In DNA form, the CDR3 reads TGTGCCACCAGTAAACAGGGTCGTGGCAATCAGCCCCAGCATTTT. Protein product: CATSKQGRGNQPQHF.

This chain links TRBV30 with TRBJ1-4; D gene uncertain. CDR3 length: 14 residues. Trimming left V 0 bases short and J 7 bases short, with 12 bases between. Germline V gives CDR1 GTSNPN, CDR2 SVGIG (reference sequence). CDR3 in amino acids: CAWSVPSDGEKLFF. CDR3 nucleotide sequence: TGTGCCTGGAGTGTACCAAGCGACGGTGAAAAACTGTTTTTT.

The V and J genes are TRBV28 and TRBJ2-4; 7 bases match TRBD1. After removal of 3 bases from V and 9 bases from J, the junction contained 11 bases not matched to a gene. This CDR3 region has 15 residues. Germline V lookup: CDR1 MDHEN, CDR2 SYDVKM. The CDR3 DNA is TGTGCCAGCAGTTTTTTGGTAGGGGGCGCGGGCATTCAGTACTTC. Its translation is CASSFLVGGAGIQYF.

The rearrangement uses TRBV7-8 and TRBJ2-1, with 12 bases that match TRBD2. This CDR3 is built from 16 residues. Germline lookup yields CDR1 SGHVS and CDR2 FQNEAQ. J gave up 6 bases and V 1 base, and 4 bases lay outside the gene matches. The CDR3 nucleotides are TGTGCCAGCAGCTTAGGACTAGCGGGAGATGGCAATGAGCAGTTCTTC. Amino acids: CASSLGLAGDGNEQFF.

In its sample, this clone was seen a few times. The chain uses TRBV18 and TRBJ2-3; D remains unclear. The germline V gene encodes CDR1 KGHSH and CDR2 LQKENI. V lost 0 bases and J lost 0, with 7 bases in between. The CDR3 totals 15 residues. CDR3 bases: TGTGCCAGCTCACCACCGCTAGGCAGCACAGATACGCAGTATTTT. Protein sequence: CASSPPLGSTDTQYF.

This clone has only a few counts. The chain has TRBV7-6 and TRBJ1-1; TRBD1 matches at 7 bases. V trimming: 5 bases; J trimming: 6 bases; junction bases outside the gene matches: 6. This CDR3 comprises 13 residues. Per the germline V gene, CDR1 is SGHVS and CDR2 is FNYEAQ. In DNA, the CDR3 is TGTGCCAGCAGCGGCCGACAGGGCGCTGAAGCTTTCTTT. Its protein is CASSGRQGAEAFF. Filled out from reference TRBV7-6 and TRBJ1-1, the complete variable domain reads GAGVSQSPRYKVTKRGQDVALRCDPISGHVSLYWYRQALGQGPEFLTYFNYEAQQDKSGLPNDRFSAERPEGSISTLTIQRTEQRDSAMYRCASSGRQGAEAFFGQGTRLTVV.

The rearrangement joins TRBV6-2 or TRBV6-3 to TRBJ2-1, with 9 bases identical to TRBD2. Germline CDR1 MNHEY, CDR2 SVGEGT. This CDR3 has 16 amino acids. Trimming removed 0 bases from V and 4 bases from J; junction bases left unmatched: 4. CDR3 loop: CASSYSNSGSYNEQFF. The CDR3 nucleotides read TGTGCCAGCAGTTACTCGAATAGCGGGAGTTACAATGAGCAGTTCTTC.

A note on this clone: Other DNA sequences of this sample code for an identical CDR3. The rearrangement links TRBV18 to TRBJ2-1; D is possibly TRBD1 (5 bases). Germline CDR1 and CDR2: KGHSH and LQKENI. The CDR3 has 13 amino acids. The V and J ends lost 6 bases and 10 bases respectively, with 16 bases between them. This CDR3 reads CASSPGLVDEQFF. The CDR3 DNA sequence: TGTGCCAGCTCCCCAGGGCTCGTCGACGAGCAGTTCTTC.

The rearrangement uses TRBV5-1 and TRBJ1-4; 10 bases map to TRBD1. In germline, CDR1 is SGHRS, CDR2 YFSETQ. The CDR3 extends over 15 amino acids. The V and J ends lost 4 bases and 7 bases, in that order; junction bases with no gene match: 7. The CDR3 loop is CASSPGGQGSEKLFF. Here the CDR3 DNA reads TGCGCCAGCAGCCCGGGGGGACAGGGGAGTGAAAAACTGTTTTTT.

The gene calls are TRBV5-5 and TRBJ2-1, with D perhaps matching TRBD1 (5 bases). This CDR3 is built from 17 residues. Trimming shortened V by 2 bases and J by 0 bases, and 15 bases separated the two germline ends. The V gene's germline CDR1 is SGHKS and CDR2 YYEKEE (reference sequence). The CDR3 bases are TGTGCCAGCAGCTTCCGTTTTGGGGCGGCCTCCTACAATGAGCAGTTCTTC. Amino acids: CASSFRFGAASYNEQFF. Full variable domain (rest looked up from reference TRBV5-5 and TRBJ2-1): DAGVTQSPTHLIKTRGQQVTLRCSPISGHKSVSWYQQVLGQGPQFIFQYYEKEERGRGNFPDRFSARQFPNYSSELNVNALLLGDSALYLCASSFRFGAASYNEQFFGPGTRLTVL.

The rearrangement uses TRBV10-1 and TRBJ1-1; D uncertain. The CDR3 totals 11 residues. Germline-derived CDR1 and CDR2 are WNHNN and SYGVQD (reference sequence). The CDR3 DNA sequence: TGCGCACAGCTGTTTGATGGTGAAGCTTTCTTT. It is translated as CAQLFDGEAFF.

This chain joins TRBV6-6 and TRBJ1-5, with TRBD1 as a possible D gene (5 bases). The CDR3 length is 14 residues. V was trimmed by 4 bases and J by 2 bases, leaving 9 bases between them. CDR1 and CDR2 (germline): MNHNY, SVGAGI (reference sequence). CDR3 sequence: CASSWTGGNQPQHF. As DNA, the CDR3 is TGTGCCAGCAGTTGGACGGGGGGCAATCAGCCCCAGCATTTT.

V and J are TRBV14 and TRBJ2-5; 10 nucleotides align to TRBD2. The ends lost 4 bases at V and 1 base at J; junction bases unmatched: 6. Looked up from germline, CDR1 is SGHDN and CDR2 is FVKESK. The CDR3 totals 16 residues. CDR3 loop: CASSRGRTSGQETQYF. In DNA, the CDR3 is TGTGCCAGCAGCCGGGGAAGGACTAGCGGCCAAGAGACCCAGTACTTC.

V is TRBV7-2 and J is TRBJ2-7; D perhaps matches TRBD1 (6 bases). The CDR3 loop spans 12 amino acids. CDR1 SGHTA and CDR2 FQGNSA come from the germline V gene. The germline V and J ends were trimmed by 2 bases and 9 bases, with 11 bases remaining between them. CDR3 DNA: TGTGCCAGCAGCTTACAGGGGACGGGGCAGTACTTC. Protein product: CASSLQGTGQYF. The full variable domain, completed using reference TRBV7-2 and TRBJ2-7, is GAGVSQSPSNKVTEKGKDVELRCDPISGHTALYWYRQSLGQGLEFLIYFQGNSAPDKSGLPSDRFSAERTGGSVSTLTIQRTQQEDSAVYLCASSLQGTGQYFGPGTRLTVT.

The sample holds a few counts of this clone. The CDR3 spells CASSPRGQGENTEAFF. Here the CDR3 DNA reads TGTGCCAGCAGCCCGAGGGGTCAGGGGGAAAACACTGAAGCTTTCTTT. The rearrangement uses TRBV5-6 and TRBJ1-1; TRBD1 matches at 7 bases. The length of the CDR3 is 16 residues. Losses at the gene ends were 4 bases for V and 2 bases for J; bases not matched to a gene: 11. Germline values: CDR1 SGHDT, CDR2 YYEEEE.

CDR3 coding DNA: TGTGCCACCAGCAGGCCCGGGACAGGGGGCGAGCAGTACTTC. Encoded protein: CATSRPGTGGEQYF. This chain joins TRBV15 and TRBJ2-7; TRBD1 aligns across 11 bases. Germline lookup yields CDR1 LNHNV and CDR2 YYDKDF (reference sequence). V gave up 3 bases and J gave up 6 bases; unmatched junction bases: 4. The CDR3 is made up of 14 amino acids.

This clone came up a few times. This chain joins TRBV2 and TRBJ2-3; TRBD2 aligns across 10 bases. The CDR3 consists of 14 residues. The germline V gene has CDR1 SNHLY and CDR2 FYNNEI. The junction had 7 bases not matched to a gene; V was cut back by 11 bases and J by 2 bases. For the CDR3, the DNA is TGTGCCGGGCTGACTAGCGGGTTCACAGATACGCAGTATTTT. Protein sequence: CAGLTSGFTDTQYF. The variable domain in full, completed from reference TRBV2 and TRBJ2-3, reads EPEVTQTPSHQVTQMGQEVILRCVPISNHLYFYWYRQILGQKVEFLVSFYNNEISEKSEIFDDQFSVERPDGSNFTLKIRSTKLEDSAMYFCAGLTSGFTDTQYFGPGTRLTVL.

V and J are TRBV7-2 and TRBJ2-2; 14 nucleotides line up with TRBD2. CDR3 size: 16 residues. V gave up 5 bases and J gave up 6 bases; unmatched junction bases: 5. Germline assignment: CDR1 SGHTA and CDR2 FQGNSA. The CDR3 region has the DNA TGTGCCAGCAGCCCCGGGACTAGCGGGAGACCCGGGGAGCTGTTTTTT. Amino acids: CASSPGTSGRPGELFF. Full variable domain (remainder filled in from reference TRBV7-2 and TRBJ2-2): GAGVSQSPSNKVTEKGKDVELRCDPISGHTALYWYRQSLGQGLEFLIYFQGNSAPDKSGLPSDRFSAERTGGSVSTLTIQRTQQEDSAVYLCASSPGTSGRPGELFFGEGSRLTVL.